The subject of this entry is one T cell receptor beta chain. The data originate from a study of control samples from healthy donors and cancer patients. Measured with immunoSEQ multiplex PCR; TCRdb has only the in-frame clones, and not every one. The sample has 150,000 to 200,000 clones; 80% to 95% are singletons. The CDR3 runs to 13 residues. Looked up from germline, CDR1 is MNHEY and CDR2 is SMNVEV (reference sequence). With 3 bases removed from V and 6 bases from J, the gap between germline ends came to 12 bases. The sequence derives from a woman aged 25 to 39 in good health. This chain uses TRBV27 with TRBJ2-7, with a possible D match to TRBD1 (6 bases). Sequencing was carried out using blood. CDR3 nucleotide sequence: TGTGCCAGCAGTTTGCTACAGGGCGCCGAGCAGTACTTC. This codes for CASSLLQGAEQYF.